A single sample gave rise to the 20 T cell receptor beta chains below, sequenced in a study of cytomegalovirus exposure and HLA in healthy donors. Use of 60 Vbeta and 13 Jbeta primers characterized the PCR. Clones were read by immunoSEQ multiplex PCR, and TCRdb kept only the in-frame ones, dropping some. Of approximately 160,000 clones in the sample, around two thirds are singletons; the top ten hold 1.3% to 1.5%. Sequencing was carried out using PBMCs. The receptor set was obtained from a man over 45 in good health and CMV-seronegative.

This clone showed up just a few times. The rearrangement links TRBV28 to TRBJ2-5; D uncertain. The tail of the sequence fits TRBJ2-7 better, so the J call may be wrong. Germline values: CDR1 MDHEN, CDR2 SYDVKM. CDR3 size: 15 residues. As DNA, the CDR3 is TGTGCCAGCAGTTTAGTGGGCCTCTTCTCCTACGAGCAGTACTTC. This encodes CASSLVGLFSYEQYF.

The chain joins TRBV7-2 to TRBJ2-7; D possibly corresponds to TRBD1 (6 bases). In germline, CDR1 is SGHTA, CDR2 FQGNSA. CDR3 length equals 13 residues. Between the trimmed V and J ends, which lost 3 bases and 10 bases, there was a span of 16 bases. In DNA, the CDR3 is TGTGCCAGCAGCTTCGCAGGGGATTCTCTTCAGTACTTC. It yields the protein CASSFAGDSLQYF. The full variable domain, in which reference TRBV7-2 and TRBJ2-7 provide the parts outside the CDR3, is GAGVSQSPSNKVTEKGKDVELRCDPISGHTALYWYRQSLGQGLEFLIYFQGNSAPDKSGLPSDRFSAERTGGSVSTLTIQRTQQEDSAVYLCASSFAGDSLQYFGPGTRLTVT.

This clone was seen more than once but under ten times. J is TRBJ2-1 and V is TRBV29-1, with D tentatively TRBD2 (6 bases). In germline, CDR1 is SQVTM, CDR2 ANQGSEA. This CDR3 contains 15 residues. Trimming stripped 3 bases from V and 2 bases from J, with 14 bases between. The CDR3, as DNA: TGCAGCGTTGAGGGAGGTCAGGGTACCTACAATGAGCAGTTCTTC. Translated, it gives CSVEGGQGTYNEQFF.

V is TRBV5-8 and J is TRBJ2-3; 9 nucleotides match TRBD2. The CDR3 is 15 residues long. The V and J ends lost 0 bases and 11 bases, in that order; junction bases with no gene match: 10. CDR1 and CDR2 from the germline V gene are SGHTS and YDEGEE. The CDR3 DNA reads as TGTGCCAGCAGCTTGGCCGCTAGCGGGGACCCTCGGCAGTATTTT. Its translation: CASSLAASGDPRQYF. The entire variable domain, with the rest obtained from reference TRBV5-8 and TRBJ2-3, is as follows: EAGVTQSPTHLIKTRGQQATLRCSPISGHTSVYWYQQALGLGLQFLLWYDEGEERNRGNFPPRFSGRQFPNYSSELNVNALELEDSALYLCASSLAASGDPRQYFGPGTRLTVL.

In its sample, this clone was seen a few times. The V gene is TRBV19, the J gene TRBJ2-3, with 7 bases matching TRBD2. The CDR3 spans 14 residues. Germline assignment: CDR1 LNHDA and CDR2 SQIVND (reference sequence). Trimming took 3 bases from V and 6 from J; bases not matched to a gene: 6. DNA of the CDR3: TGTGCCAGTAGTATTGGGGGGGTGCCGGATACGCAGTATTTT. Translating gives CASSIGGVPDTQYF.

J is TRBJ2-3 and V is TRBV7-9; no clear D. CDR1 and CDR2 from the germline V gene are SEHNR and FQNEAQ (reference sequence). Trimming took 3 bases from V and 2 from J, leaving 9 bases between them. The CDR3 contains 14 residues. The CDR3, as DNA: TGTGCCAGCAGCTTGCCGAGGCCCACAGATACGCAGTATTTT. It encodes CASSLPRPTDTQYF.

This clone was counted a few times. Here the CDR3 reads CASSLLGQINEKLFF. CDR3 bases: TGCGCCAGCAGCCTATTGGGACAGATTAATGAAAAACTGTTTTTT. The gene calls are TRBV5-1 and TRBJ1-4; 7 bases agree with TRBD1. Germline assignment: CDR1 SGHRS and CDR2 YFSETQ. The CDR3 covers 15 residues. J gave up 4 bases and V 4 bases, and 7 bases lay outside the gene matches. Full variable domain (remainder filled in from reference TRBV5-1 and TRBJ1-4): KAGVTQTPRYLIKTRGQQVTLSCSPISGHRSVSWYQQTPGQGLQFLFEYFSETQRNKGNFPGRFSGRQFSNSRSEMNVSTLELGDSALYLCASSLLGQINEKLFFGSGTQLSVL.

The sample holds a few counts of this clone. The gene calls are TRBV15 and TRBJ2-6; 7 nucleotides align to TRBD2. Trimming removed 5 bases from V and 0 bases from J; junction bases left unmatched: 1. Germline-derived CDR1 and CDR2 are LNHNV and YYDKDF (reference sequence). This CDR3 region has 15 residues. As DNA, the CDR3 is TGTGCCACCAGCGCGGGGGACTCTGGGGCCAACGTCCTGACTTTC. Protein: CATSAGDSGANVLTF. The variable domain in full, completed from reference TRBV15 and TRBJ2-6, reads DAMVIQNPRYQVTQFGKPVTLSCSQTLNHNVMYWYQQKSSQAPKLLFHYYDKDFNNEADTPDNFQSRRPNTSFCFLDIRSPGLGDTAMYLCATSAGDSGANVLTFGAGSRLTVL.

The chain is built from TRBV7-3 and TRBJ2-1; 7 bases map to TRBD2. The CDR3 contains 17 residues. Trimming took 2 bases from V and 0 from J; bases not matched to a gene: 7. Germline V lookup: CDR1 SGHTA, CDR2 FQGTGA. CDR3 sequence reads: CASSLGYSGGSYNEQFF. CDR3 DNA sequence: TGTGCCAGCAGCTTAGGGTACTCGGGGGGCTCCTACAATGAGCAGTTCTTC.

The gene calls are TRBV29-1 and TRBJ1-2; 7 positions agree with TRBD1. V was clipped by 7 bases and J by 4 bases; unmatched bases: 3. Germline V CDR1 and CDR2: SQVTM, ANQGSEA. The CDR3 covers 11 residues. CDR3: CSGGGTYGYTF. DNA of the CDR3: TGCAGCGGAGGGGGCACCTATGGCTACACCTTC.

The genes are TRBV18 and TRBJ1-3; the match to TRBD1 covers 7 bases. Germline CDR1 reads KGHSH; CDR2 reads LQKENI. With 1 base clipped from V and 0 bases from J, the junction kept 3 bases outside the gene matches. This CDR3 region has 16 residues. This CDR3 reads CASSPQTGDSGNTIYF. The DNA of the CDR3 is TGTGCCAGCTCACCACAAACAGGGGACTCTGGAAACACCATATATTTT.

This clone was counted between two and nine times. The J gene is TRBJ2-3, the V gene TRBV6-6; 8 nucleotides line up with TRBD2. The CDR3 contains 16 residues. CDR1 is MNHNY and CDR2 is SVGAGI in the germline V gene (reference sequence). V trimming: 5 bases; J trimming: 3 bases; junction bases outside the gene matches: 10. CDR3 residues: CASSPGGGGTTDTQYF. The CDR3 DNA reads TGTGCCAGCAGTCCCGGTGGCGGGGGGACGACAGATACGCAGTATTTT.

This clone was counted a single time. The rearrangement joins TRBV21-1 to TRBJ2-1; the DNA was not used to check the table's D call, TRBD2. TRBV21-1 is termed a pseudogene. The CDR3 is 19 residues long. The CDR3 DNA sequence: TGTGCCAGCAGCTCACCCCTCCTAACGCGGGGGGGCAAGTACAATGAGCAGTTCTTC. This sequence encodes CASSSPLLTRGGKYNEQFF.

The chain links TRBV5-1 to TRBJ2-7; 8 bases match TRBD1. Trimming removed 6 bases from V and 3 bases from J; junction bases left unmatched: 8. Germline loops: CDR1 SGHRS, CDR2 YFSETQ. The CDR3 runs 14 residues. The CDR3, as DNA: TGCGCCAGCACCCCCAGGGGGCGGAACTACGAGCAGTACTTC. Translated: CASTPRGRNYEQYF.

V usage is TRBV11-2 and J usage is TRBJ2-1; 15 bases map to TRBD2. This CDR3 spans 18 amino acids. The junction had 7 bases not matched to a gene; V was cut back by 5 bases and J by 2 bases. CDR1 is SGHAT and CDR2 is FQNNGV in the germline V gene. The CDR3 loop is CASSPPGTSGGPYNEQFF. Here the CDR3 DNA reads TGTGCCAGCAGCCCACCTGGGACTAGCGGGGGGCCCTACAATGAGCAGTTCTTC.

This chain uses TRBV7-8 with TRBJ1-1; 7 nucleotides agree with TRBD1. After removal of 5 bases from V and 3 bases from J, the junction contained 3 bases not matched to a gene. CDR1 is SGHVS, CDR2 FQNEAQ, per germline. This CDR3 region has 13 residues. The CDR3 loop reads CASSLGQYTEAFF. In DNA, the CDR3 is TGTGCCAGCAGCCTGGGACAGTACACTGAAGCTTTCTTT.

The chain recombines TRBV7-2 with TRBJ2-7; D is ambiguous. The germline gives CDR1 SGHTA, CDR2 FQGNSA. Trimming left V 1 base short and J 7 bases short, with 11 bases between. The CDR3 length is 13 residues. CDR3 amino acids: CASSLVGILEQYF. The CDR3 region has the DNA TGTGCCAGCAGCTTAGTTGGCATTTTGGAGCAGTACTTC.

V and J are TRBV21-1 and TRBJ2-5; the table's D call, TRBD1, has no DNA check behind it. The J call could be wrong; TRBJ2-7 is a better fit for the DNA end. TRBV21-1 is termed a pseudogene. The CDR3 length is 14 residues. In DNA form, the CDR3 reads TGTGCCAGCAGCAGGGGCCACCCGTCCTACGAGCAGTACTTC. Protein product: CASSRGHPSYEQYF.

The genes are TRBV19 and TRBJ1-1, with 9 positions matching TRBD1. The V gene's germline CDR1 is LNHDA and CDR2 SQIVND (reference sequence). The CDR3 has 19 amino acids. With 0 bases clipped from V and 3 bases from J, the junction kept 14 bases outside the gene matches. CDR3 amino acids: CASSIDAPGQGVADTEAFF. DNA of the CDR3: TGTGCCAGTAGTATAGATGCACCGGGACAGGGAGTGGCGGACACTGAAGCTTTCTTT.

In the case of this clone: Other nucleotide sequences from this sample produce the same CDR3. This sequence joins TRBV5-3 and TRBJ1-2; possible D gene TRBD1, 5 bases. TRBV5-3 is filed as an ORF, its function uncertain. Trimming removed 2 bases at V and 4 bases at J, with 18 bases between. This CDR3 spans 16 amino acids. The CDR3 loop reads CARSFTQTGVIYGYTF. CDR3 nucleotides: TGTGCCAGAAGCTTCACACAGACGGGGGTCATCTATGGCTACACCTTC.